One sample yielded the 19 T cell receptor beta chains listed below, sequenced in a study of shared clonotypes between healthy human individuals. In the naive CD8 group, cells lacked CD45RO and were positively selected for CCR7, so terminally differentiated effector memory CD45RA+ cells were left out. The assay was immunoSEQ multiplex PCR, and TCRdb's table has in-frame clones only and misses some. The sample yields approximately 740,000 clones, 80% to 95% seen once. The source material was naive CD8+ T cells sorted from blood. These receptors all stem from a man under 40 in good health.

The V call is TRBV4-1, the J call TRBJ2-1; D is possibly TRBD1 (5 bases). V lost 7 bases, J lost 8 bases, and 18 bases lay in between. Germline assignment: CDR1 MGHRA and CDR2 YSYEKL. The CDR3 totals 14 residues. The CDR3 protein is CASNLIHQGHEQFF. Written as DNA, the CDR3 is TGCGCCAGCAACCTCATACACCAGGGCCATGAGCAGTTCTTC.

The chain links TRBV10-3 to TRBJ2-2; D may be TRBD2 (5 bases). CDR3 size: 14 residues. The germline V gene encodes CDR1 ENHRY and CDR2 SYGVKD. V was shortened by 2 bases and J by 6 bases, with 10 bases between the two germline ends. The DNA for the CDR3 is TGTGCCATCAGTGAGCCCCGGGAATCCGGGGAGCTGTTTTTT. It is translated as CAISEPRESGELFF.

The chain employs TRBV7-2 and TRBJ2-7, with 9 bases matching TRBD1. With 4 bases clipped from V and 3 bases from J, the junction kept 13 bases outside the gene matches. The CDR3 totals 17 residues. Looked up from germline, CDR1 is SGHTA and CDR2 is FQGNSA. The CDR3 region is CASSSTRRDREYYEQYF. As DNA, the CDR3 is TGTGCCAGCAGCTCTACCCGCCGGGACAGGGAATACTACGAGCAGTACTTC.

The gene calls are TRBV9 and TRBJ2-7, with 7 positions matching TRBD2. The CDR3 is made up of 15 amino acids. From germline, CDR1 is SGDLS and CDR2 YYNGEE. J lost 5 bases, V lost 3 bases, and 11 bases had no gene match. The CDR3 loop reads CASSARLAPIDEQYF. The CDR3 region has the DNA TGTGCCAGCAGCGCACGACTAGCCCCTATAGACGAGCAGTACTTC.

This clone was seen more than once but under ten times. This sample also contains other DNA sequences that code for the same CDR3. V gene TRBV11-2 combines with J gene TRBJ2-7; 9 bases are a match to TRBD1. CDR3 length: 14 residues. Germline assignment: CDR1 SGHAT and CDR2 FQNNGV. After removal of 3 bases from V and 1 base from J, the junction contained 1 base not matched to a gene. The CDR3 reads CASSFGTGSYEQYF. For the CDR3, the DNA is TGTGCCAGCAGCTTTGGGACAGGGTCCTACGAGCAGTACTTC.

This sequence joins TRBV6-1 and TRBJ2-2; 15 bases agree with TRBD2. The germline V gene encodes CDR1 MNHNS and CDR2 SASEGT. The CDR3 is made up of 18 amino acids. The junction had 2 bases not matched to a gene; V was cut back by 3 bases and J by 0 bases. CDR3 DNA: TGTGCCAGCAGTGACGGACTAGCGGGAGGGCCGAACACCGGGGAGCTGTTTTTT. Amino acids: CASSDGLAGGPNTGELFF.

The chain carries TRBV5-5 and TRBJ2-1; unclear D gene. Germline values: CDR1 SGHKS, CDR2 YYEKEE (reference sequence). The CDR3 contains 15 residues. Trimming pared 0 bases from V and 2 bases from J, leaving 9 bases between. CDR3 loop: CASSLVQMTYNEQFF. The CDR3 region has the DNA TGTGCCAGCAGCTTGGTACAGATGACCTACAATGAGCAGTTCTTC.

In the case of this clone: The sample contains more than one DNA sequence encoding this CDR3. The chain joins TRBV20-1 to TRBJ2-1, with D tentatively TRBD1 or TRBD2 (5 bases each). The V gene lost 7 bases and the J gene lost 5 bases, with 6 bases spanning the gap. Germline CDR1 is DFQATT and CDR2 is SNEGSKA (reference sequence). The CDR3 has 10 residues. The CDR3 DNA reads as TGCAGTGGAGGGGACAATGAGCAGTTCTTC. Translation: CSGGDNEQFF.

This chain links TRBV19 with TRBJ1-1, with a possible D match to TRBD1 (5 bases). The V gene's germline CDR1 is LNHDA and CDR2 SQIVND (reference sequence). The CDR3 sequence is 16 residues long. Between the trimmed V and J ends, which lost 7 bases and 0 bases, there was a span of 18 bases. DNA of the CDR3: TGTGCCAGTACACCCGGGGGGATCCGCATGAACACTGAAGCTTTCTTT. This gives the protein CASTPGGIRMNTEAFF. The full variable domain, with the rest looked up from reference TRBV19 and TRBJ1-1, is DGGITQSPKYLFRKEGQNVTLSCEQNLNHDAMYWYRQDPGQGLRLIYYSQIVNDFQKGDIAEGYSVSREKKESFPLTVTSAQKNPTAFYLCASTPGGIRMNTEAFFGQGTRLTVV.

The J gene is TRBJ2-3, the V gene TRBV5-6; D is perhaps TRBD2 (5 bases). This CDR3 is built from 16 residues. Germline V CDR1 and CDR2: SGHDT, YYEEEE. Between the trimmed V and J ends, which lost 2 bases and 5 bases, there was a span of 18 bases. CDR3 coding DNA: TGTGCCAGCAGCTTACAAGGACTCGACTTCCTAGATACGCAGTATTTT. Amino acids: CASSLQGLDFLDTQYF.

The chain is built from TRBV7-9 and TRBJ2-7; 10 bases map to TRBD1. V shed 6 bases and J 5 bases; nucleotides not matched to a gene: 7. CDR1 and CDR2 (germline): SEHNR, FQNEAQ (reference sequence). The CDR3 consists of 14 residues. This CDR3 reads CASSPTGGFDEQYF. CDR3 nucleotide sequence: TGTGCCAGCAGTCCGACAGGGGGCTTTGACGAGCAGTACTTC.

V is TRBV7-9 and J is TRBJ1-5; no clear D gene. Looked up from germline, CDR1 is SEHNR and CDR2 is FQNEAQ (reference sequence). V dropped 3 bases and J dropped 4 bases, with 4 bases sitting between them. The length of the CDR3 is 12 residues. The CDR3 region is CASSFRNQPQHF. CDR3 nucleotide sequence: TGTGCCAGCAGCTTTCGAAATCAGCCCCAGCATTTT.

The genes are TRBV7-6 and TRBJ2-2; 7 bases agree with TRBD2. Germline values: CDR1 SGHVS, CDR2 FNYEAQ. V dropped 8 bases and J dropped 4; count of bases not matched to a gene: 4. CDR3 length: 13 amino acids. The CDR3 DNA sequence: TGTGCCAGCCGAGGGAGGGTCACCGGGGAGCTGTTTTTT. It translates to CASRGRVTGELFF.

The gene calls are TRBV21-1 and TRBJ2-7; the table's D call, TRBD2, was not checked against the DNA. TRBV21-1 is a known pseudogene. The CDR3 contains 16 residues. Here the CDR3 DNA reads TGTGCCAGCATTTCGGGGGGAACTAGCGGGATTTCCGAGCAGTACTTC. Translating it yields CASISGGTSGISEQYF.

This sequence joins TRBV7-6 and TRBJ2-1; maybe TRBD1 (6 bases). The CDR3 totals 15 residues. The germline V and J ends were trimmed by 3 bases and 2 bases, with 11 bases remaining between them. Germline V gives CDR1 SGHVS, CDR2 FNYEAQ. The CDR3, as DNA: TGTGCCAGCAGCTTGGGCAGGGGTCCCTACAATGAGCAGTTCTTC. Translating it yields CASSLGRGPYNEQFF.

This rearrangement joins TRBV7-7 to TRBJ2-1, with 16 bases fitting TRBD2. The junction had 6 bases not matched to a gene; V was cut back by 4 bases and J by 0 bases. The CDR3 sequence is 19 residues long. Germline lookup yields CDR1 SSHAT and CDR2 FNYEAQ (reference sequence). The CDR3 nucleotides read TGTGCCAGCAGCTCGGGACTAGCGGGAGGGCGAGGCTCCTACAATGAGCAGTTCTTC. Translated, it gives CASSSGLAGGRGSYNEQFF.

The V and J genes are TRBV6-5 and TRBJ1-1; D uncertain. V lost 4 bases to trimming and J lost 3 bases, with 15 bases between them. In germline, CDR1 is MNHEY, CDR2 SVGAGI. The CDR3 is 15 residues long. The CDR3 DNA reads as TGTGCCAGCAGTTTGTACGACCTAGCCGACACTGAAGCTTTCTTT. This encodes CASSLYDLADTEAFF.

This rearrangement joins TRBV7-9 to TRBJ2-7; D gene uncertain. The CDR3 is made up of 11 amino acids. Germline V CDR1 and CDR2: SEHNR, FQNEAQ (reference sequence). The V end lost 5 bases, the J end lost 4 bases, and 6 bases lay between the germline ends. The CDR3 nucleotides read TGTGCCAGCAGCGGCAAATACGAGCAGTACTTC. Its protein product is CASSGKYEQYF.

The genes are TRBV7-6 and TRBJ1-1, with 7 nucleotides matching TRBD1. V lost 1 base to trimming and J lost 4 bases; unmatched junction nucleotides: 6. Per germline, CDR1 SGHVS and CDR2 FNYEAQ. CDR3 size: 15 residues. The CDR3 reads CASSLGQGGVTEAFF. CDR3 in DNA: TGTGCCAGCAGCTTAGGTCAGGGGGGAGTCACTGAAGCTTTCTTT.